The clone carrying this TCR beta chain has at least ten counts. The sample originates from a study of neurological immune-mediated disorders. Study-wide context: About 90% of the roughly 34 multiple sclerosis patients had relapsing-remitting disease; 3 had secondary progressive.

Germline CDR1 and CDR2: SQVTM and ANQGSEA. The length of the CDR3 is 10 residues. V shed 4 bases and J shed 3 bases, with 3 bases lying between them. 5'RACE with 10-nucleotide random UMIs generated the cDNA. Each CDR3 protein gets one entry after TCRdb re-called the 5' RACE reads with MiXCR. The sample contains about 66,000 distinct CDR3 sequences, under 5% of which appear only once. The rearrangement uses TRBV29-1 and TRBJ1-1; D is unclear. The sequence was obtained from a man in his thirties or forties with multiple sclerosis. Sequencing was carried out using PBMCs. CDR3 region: CSVGDTEAFF. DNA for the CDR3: TGCAGCGTTGGGGACACTGAAGCTTTCTTT.